This TCR beta chain derives from a study of cytomegalovirus exposure and HLA in healthy donors. Germline V gene data show CDR1 as SQVTM and CDR2 as ANQGSEA. This CDR3 comprises 12 residues. Trimming stripped 5 bases from V and 5 bases from J, with 11 bases between. It was with 60 Vbeta and 13 Jbeta primers that the PCR ran. The repertoire was sequenced with immunoSEQ multiplex PCR; TCRdb's copy has only in-frame clones and lacks some. The sample lists about 130,000 clones, about 80% occurring once. Details on this clone: Its antigen is unidentified.

Whole-study findings and limits: 16,951 TCR beta sequences were associated with HLA alleles at 0.05 false discovery rate in a later analysis. Only CMV serostatus was available as immune exposure information.

Sequenced: PBMCs. The receptor was isolated from a man aged 25-45 years in good health and CMV-seropositive. This chain connects TRBV29-1 to TRBJ2-3, with a possible D match to TRBD1 (6 bases). The CDR3 DNA is TGCAGCGTTATACAGGGTGGAGATACGCAGTATTTT. It codes for CSVIQGGDTQYF.